This T cell receptor beta chain was retrieved from a study of cytomegalovirus exposure and HLA in healthy donors. General observations from the study: A later analysis reportedly identified an Asian-associated ancestry cluster as carrying fewer N-insertions than the 666-donor mean. Previously analyzed data showed that most TCR beta V segments were productive at a frequency of about 87% or about 30%.

Primers included in the PCR were 60 Vbeta and 13 Jbeta primers. Sequenced by immunoSEQ multiplex PCR; TCRdb stores in-frame clones only, minus some. The sample consists of roughly 100,000 clones, about 74% of them appearing once. On this clone itself: Its antigen remains unidentified.

Healthy bone marrow donors formed the donor group. V was clipped by 0 bases and J by 4 bases; unmatched bases: 7. The CDR3 consists of 17 residues. Germline loops: CDR1 SGHTA, CDR2 FQGNSA. J is TRBJ2-2 and V is TRBV7-2; 8 bases map to TRBD1. The sequenced material came from PBMCs. The TCR was taken from a male donor in good health and CMV-seropositive. CDR3 DNA sequence: TGTGCCAGCAGCTTAGCCCAGGACAGGGCAGGCACCGGGGAGCTGTTTTTT. It yields the protein CASSLAQDRAGTGELFF.